What follows are 20 T cell receptor beta chains derived from one specimen sequenced in a study of blood T cells in healthy people across ages. Then a second PCR, running roughly 7 to 11 cycles, was carried out with a sample-barcoded 5' primer and a J-beta primer mix. From the 5' RACE reads, TCRdb called clonotypes with MiXCR, one entry per CDR3 protein. The sample lists roughly 2 million distinct CDR3 sequences, less than 50% occurring once. Sequencing input: blood. Receptors originate from a woman between 40 and 55 years old in good health.

The chain has TRBV12-3 or TRBV12-4 and TRBJ2-7, with D possibly TRBD1 on 5 matching bases. Deletions cut 7 bases from V and 3 bases from J, with 13 bases between. This CDR3 has 13 residues. The DNA for the CDR3 is TGTGCCAGCAACCCAGGGCCCCTCTACGAGCAGTACTTC. Its translation: CASNPGPLYEQYF.

The chain combines TRBV4-2 with TRBJ1-4, with D maybe TRBD1 (5 bases). Germline assignment: CDR1 LGHNA and CDR2 YNFKEQ. Trimming took off 0 bases at V and 7 bases at J, with 15 bases between the two ends. The CDR3 covers 16 residues. The CDR3 sequence: CASSQDGRAGGEKLFF. Written as DNA, the CDR3 is TGTGCCAGCAGCCAAGATGGCAGGGCCGGAGGTGAAAAACTGTTTTTT.

This clonotype showed up just a few times. The CDR3 spells CATSRDRGHTDTQYF. CDR3 sequence (DNA): TGTGCCACCAGCAGAGACCGGGGGCACACAGATACGCAGTATTTT. The V gene is TRBV15, the J gene TRBJ2-3; either TRBD1 or TRBD2 may fit D (6 bases each). The V gene's germline CDR1 is LNHNV and CDR2 YYDKDF (reference sequence). The ends were cut back, 0 bases at V and 2 bases at J, with 9 bases in the middle. The CDR3 has 15 amino acids.

The rearrangement links TRBV20-1 to TRBJ1-1; D call uncertain. The CDR3 is 14 residues long. Per germline, CDR1 DFQATT and CDR2 SNEGSKA (reference sequence). The V gene lost 1 base and the J gene lost 2 bases, with 11 bases spanning the gap. The CDR3 DNA is TGCAGTGCTAGAGGGCAAGCCAAAAACACTGAAGCTTTCTTT. Its translation is CSARGQAKNTEAFF.

CDR3 protein: CASRPRTGGSYNEQFF. The CDR3 DNA reads TGTGCCAGCAGACCGAGGACAGGGGGCTCCTACAATGAGCAGTTCTTC. The chain is built from TRBV2 and TRBJ2-1; 10 bases are shared with TRBD1. V shed 6 bases, J shed 0 bases, and the junction held 5 bases outside the gene matches. The CDR3 is made up of 16 amino acids. CDR1 and CDR2 from the germline V gene are SNHLY and FYNNEI.

The V call is TRBV7-9, the J call TRBJ2-4, with 9 bases that match TRBD2. The last part of the DNA fits TRBJ2-7 better; the J call may be wrong. This CDR3 is 16 amino acids long. CDR1 is SEHNR, CDR2 FQNEAQ, per germline (reference sequence). The CDR3 bases are TGTGCCAGCAGCCAGGGCTCGGGACTAGCCAACTACGAGCAGTACTTC. Protein: CASSQGSGLANYEQYF.

V is TRBV24-1 and J is TRBJ2-3; D gene unclear. CDR1 is KGHDR, CDR2 SFDVKD, per germline. V gave up 3 bases and J gave up 8 bases, with 11 bases separating them. CDR3 length equals 13 residues. The CDR3 reads CATSDERSTTQYF. The DNA for the CDR3 is TGTGCCACCAGTGATGAAAGGTCAACTACGCAGTATTTT.

V and J are TRBV7-3 and TRBJ1-5; 8 bases agree with TRBD1. Germline lookup yields CDR1 SGHTA and CDR2 FQGTGA. The CDR3 contains 15 residues. Germline trimming cut 5 bases from V and 6 bases from J; bases unmatched to any gene: 9. The CDR3 region has the DNA TGTGCCAGCAGCCCCAGGACAGGGATTGGTCAGCCCCAGCATTTT. Translated: CASSPRTGIGQPQHF.

This rearrangement joins TRBV6-2 or TRBV6-3 to TRBJ2-1; D remains unclear. The V end lost 7 bases, the J end lost 2 bases, and 9 bases lay between the germline ends. Germline CDR1 and CDR2: MNHEY and SVGEGT. The CDR3 is 13 residues long. The CDR3 DNA sequence: TGTGCCAGCACGAGGTACCCCTACAATGAGCAGTTCTTC. As protein: CASTRYPYNEQFF.

This clonotype has just a few counts. The chain employs TRBV5-6 and TRBJ2-1, with 10 positions matching TRBD2. This CDR3 has 14 amino acids. Germline CDR1 SGHDT, CDR2 YYEEEE. V trimming: 3 bases; J trimming: 6 bases; junction bases outside the gene matches: 3. The CDR3 region is CASSSSGGTNEQFF. CDR3 in DNA: TGTGCCAGCAGCTCTAGCGGGGGAACCAATGAGCAGTTCTTC.

The chain couples TRBV24-1 to TRBJ2-3; 7 nucleotides match TRBD2. Germline V gene lookup returns CDR1 KGHDR and CDR2 SFDVKD. The CDR3 covers 15 residues. V shed 5 bases and J 1 base; nucleotides not matched to a gene: 5. CDR3 in DNA: TGTGCCACCAGTGGGCAGGGAGGGCGCACAGATACGCAGTATTTT. This encodes CATSGQGGRTDTQYF.

The chain is built from TRBV4-3 and TRBJ1-4; 10 bases agree with TRBD1. The CDR3 covers 17 residues. V was clipped by 3 bases and J by 0 bases; unmatched bases: 4. Per the germline V gene, CDR1 is LGHNA and CDR2 is YSLEER. In DNA, the CDR3 is TGCGCCAGCAGCCAGACAGGGGGCTCCGCAACTAATGAAAAACTGTTTTTT. Encoded protein: CASSQTGGSATNEKLFF.

As for this clonotype: One junction end does not reproduce the germline sequence, and a read error may be involved. This chain joins TRBV4-3 and TRBJ2-4; perhaps TRBD1 as D (5 bases). TRBJ2-7 matches the DNA end more closely, so the J call is doubtful. The CDR3 runs to 16 residues. The germline V gene has CDR1 LGHNA and CDR2 YSLEER. The CDR3 is CASGQGPAGSTYEQYF. CDR3 in DNA: TGCGCCAGCGGCCAAGGGCCCGCAGGGTCCACCTACGAGCAGTACTTC.

This chain connects TRBV20-1 to TRBJ2-3, with 8 positions matching TRBD2. The CDR3 contains 17 residues. Looked up from germline, CDR1 is DFQATT and CDR2 is SNEGSKA (reference sequence). The trim removed 8 bases at V and 4 bases at J, leaving 20 bases unmatched. The CDR3 nucleotides read TGCAGTCGACCTCACTTTCCAGATAGCGGGGTTCCAGATACGCAGTATTTT. The encoded protein is CSRPHFPDSGVPDTQYF.

The J gene is TRBJ2-6, the V gene TRBV6-2 or TRBV6-3; D is unclear. Germline V gene sequence: CDR1 MNHEY, CDR2 SVGEGT. The CDR3 sequence is 15 residues long. V was cut by 7 bases and J by 0 bases, with 10 bases left in between. The CDR3 is CASNPVHSGANVLTF. The CDR3 DNA reads TGTGCCAGCAATCCAGTGCACTCTGGGGCCAACGTCCTGACTTTC.

The chain recombines TRBV20-1 with TRBJ2-5, with TRBD2 identical over 9 bases. Losses at the gene ends were 3 bases for V and 7 bases for J; bases not matched to a gene: 15. The CDR3 has 16 residues. Germline-derived CDR1 and CDR2 are DFQATT and SNEGSKA (reference sequence). The CDR3 region is CSASGLTSGLQGTQYF. CDR3 in DNA: TGCAGTGCTAGTGGTTTGACTAGCGGCCTACAGGGGACCCAGTACTTC.

The rearrangement joins TRBV11-1 to TRBJ2-5; D possibly corresponds to TRBD2 (5 bases). This CDR3 comprises 14 residues. V lost 5 bases and J lost 4, with 14 bases in between. Germline V lookup: CDR1 SGHAT, CDR2 FQDESV (reference sequence). The CDR3 is CASSPGPAGETQYF. The CDR3 DNA is TGTGCCAGCAGCCCGGGCCCCGCGGGAGAGACCCAGTACTTC. Drawing the rest from reference TRBV11-1 and TRBJ2-5, the complete variable domain is EAEVAQSPRYKITEKSQAVAFWCDPISGHATLYWYRQILGQGPELLVQFQDESVVDDSQLPKDRFSAERLKGVDSTLKIQPAELGDSAMYLCASSPGPAGETQYFGPGTRLLVL.

In this sample, this clonotype turned up a few times. The chain uses TRBV5-1 and TRBJ1-2, with 8 bases aligning to TRBD1. CDR3 length: 13 residues. Trimming cost V 7 bases and J 8 bases; bases outside gene matches: 10. Germline loops: CDR1 SGHRS, CDR2 YFSETQ. This CDR3 reads CASSETGVRGYTF. The DNA for the CDR3 is TGCGCCAGCTCCGAGACAGGGGTACGAGGCTACACCTTC.

V usage is TRBV7-9 and J usage is TRBJ2-1; TRBD1 matches at 8 bases. The junction had 14 bases not matched to a gene; V was cut back by 4 bases and J by 0 bases. CDR1 is SEHNR, CDR2 FQNEAQ, per germline (reference sequence). The CDR3 runs 19 residues. The DNA for the CDR3 is TGTGCCAGCAGCTCCATACACCTCGCTGGGACAGGCTCCTACAATGAGCAGTTCTTC. It codes for CASSSIHLAGTGSYNEQFF.

This sequence joins TRBV20-1 and TRBJ1-5; D unresolved. This CDR3 region has 13 residues. Germline V gene data show CDR1 as DFQATT and CDR2 as SNEGSKA (reference sequence). Trimming removed 2 bases from V and 3 bases from J, with 8 bases in between. The CDR3 sequence is CSARPGLNQPQHF. CDR3 DNA sequence: TGCAGTGCTAGACCTGGCCTCAATCAGCCCCAGCATTTT.